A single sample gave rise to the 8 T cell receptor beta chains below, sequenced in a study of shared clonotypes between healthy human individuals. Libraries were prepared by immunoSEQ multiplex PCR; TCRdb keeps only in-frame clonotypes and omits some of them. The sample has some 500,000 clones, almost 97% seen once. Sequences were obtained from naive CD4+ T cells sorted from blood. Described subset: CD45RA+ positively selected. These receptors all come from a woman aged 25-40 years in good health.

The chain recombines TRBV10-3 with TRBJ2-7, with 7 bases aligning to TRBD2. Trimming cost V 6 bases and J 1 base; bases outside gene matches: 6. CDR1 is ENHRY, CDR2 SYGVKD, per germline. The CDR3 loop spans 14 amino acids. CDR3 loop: CAISSGGSSYEQYF. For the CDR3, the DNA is TGTGCCATCAGCTCGGGAGGTTCGTCCTACGAGCAGTACTTC.

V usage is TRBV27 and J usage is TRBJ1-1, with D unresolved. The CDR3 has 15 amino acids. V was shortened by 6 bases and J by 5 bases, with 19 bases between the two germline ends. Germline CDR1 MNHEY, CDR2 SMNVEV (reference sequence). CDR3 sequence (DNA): TGTGCCAGCAGGCCGCCTGACCAGTGGGGAACTGAAGCTTTCTTT. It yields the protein CASRPPDQWGTEAFF.

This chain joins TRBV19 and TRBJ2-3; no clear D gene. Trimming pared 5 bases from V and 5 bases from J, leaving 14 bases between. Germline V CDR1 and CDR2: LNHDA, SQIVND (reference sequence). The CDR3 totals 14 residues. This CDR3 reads CASSFWGVRDTQYF. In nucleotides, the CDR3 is TGTGCCAGTAGTTTCTGGGGTGTTAGAGATACGCAGTATTTT.

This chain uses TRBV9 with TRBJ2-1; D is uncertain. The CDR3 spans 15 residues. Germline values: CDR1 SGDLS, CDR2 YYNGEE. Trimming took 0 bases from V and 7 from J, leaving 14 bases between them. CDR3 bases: TGTGCCAGCAGCGTAGGGCCAGCCCGGAATAATGAGCAGTTCTTC. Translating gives CASSVGPARNNEQFF.

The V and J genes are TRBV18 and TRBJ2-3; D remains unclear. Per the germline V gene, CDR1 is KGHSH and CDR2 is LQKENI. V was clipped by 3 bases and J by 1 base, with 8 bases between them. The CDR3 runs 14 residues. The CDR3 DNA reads TGTGCCAGCTCACCCGACACCGGCACAGATACGCAGTATTTT. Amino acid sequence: CASSPDTGTDTQYF. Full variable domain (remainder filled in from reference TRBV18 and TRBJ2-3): NAGVMQNPRHLVRRRGQEARLRCSPMKGHSHVYWYRQLPEEGLKFMVYLQKENIIDESGMPKERFSAEFPKEGPSILRIQQVVRGDSAAYFCASSPDTGTDTQYFGPGTRLTVL.

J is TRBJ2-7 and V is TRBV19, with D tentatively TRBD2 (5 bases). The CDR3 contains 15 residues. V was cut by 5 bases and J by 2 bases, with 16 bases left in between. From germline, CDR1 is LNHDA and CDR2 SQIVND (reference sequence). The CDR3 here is CASSGGIGIAYEQYF. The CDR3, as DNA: TGTGCCAGTAGTGGAGGAATCGGGATCGCCTACGAGCAGTACTTC.

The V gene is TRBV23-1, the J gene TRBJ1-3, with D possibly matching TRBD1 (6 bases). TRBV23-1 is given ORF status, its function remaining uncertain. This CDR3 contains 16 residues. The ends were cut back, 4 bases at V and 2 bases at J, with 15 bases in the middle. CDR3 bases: TGCGCCAGCAGTCTTCCGCCTTCAGGGGCTGGAAACACCATATATTTT. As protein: CASSLPPSGAGNTIYF.

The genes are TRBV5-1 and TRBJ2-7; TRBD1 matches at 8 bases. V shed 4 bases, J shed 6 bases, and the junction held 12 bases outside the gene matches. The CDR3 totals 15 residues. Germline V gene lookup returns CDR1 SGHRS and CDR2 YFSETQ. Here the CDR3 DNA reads TGCGCCAGCAGCCGATCCGGGACAGGCTCCGCCGAGCAGTACTTC. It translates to CASSRSGTGSAEQYF.